This note documents a single T cell receptor (beta chain) sequence. Healthy bone marrow donors supplied every sample. The PCR contained 60 Vbeta and 13 Jbeta primers. Here immunoSEQ multiplex PCR was the method, and the copy in TCRdb shows in-frame clones only, minus some. This sample has roughly 150,000 clones; 80% occur once, and the top ten carry less than 1.5%. This entry comes from a study of cytomegalovirus exposure and HLA in healthy donors. The CDR3 is 17 residues long. V lost 2 bases and J lost 2; bases outside the gene matches: 12. CDR1 and CDR2 (germline): GTSNPN, SVGIG (reference sequence).

This sequence originates from a female donor in good health and CMV-seronegative. The sequencing sample was made of PBMCs. The chain combines TRBV30 with TRBJ2-3; TRBD2 agrees at 8 bases. Here the CDR3 DNA reads TGTGCCTGGAGTCCCTCCTCATCTAGCGGGTTCACAGATACGCAGTATTTT. It encodes CAWSPSSSSGFTDTQYF.